One and the same sample provided the 10 T cell receptor beta chains below, sequenced in a study of T cell changes during pregnancy in multiple sclerosis. Using immunoSEQ multiplex PCR, the repertoire was profiled, and TCRdb retains in-frame clones only, with some absent. Of 35,000 to 55,000 clones listed, more than 75% are singletons. Sequenced material: CD8+ T cells from peripheral blood mononuclear cells, taken after pregnancy. Receptors originate from a female donor in good health, enrolled as a control in a pregnancy study.

Written as DNA, the CDR3 is TGTGCCAGCAGCGGACAGGGGTACTATGGCTACACCTTC. It translates to CASSGQGYYGYTF. The V gene is TRBV6-6, the J gene TRBJ1-2; TRBD1 agrees at 9 bases. In germline, CDR1 is MNHNY, CDR2 SVGAGI (reference sequence). V dropped 6 bases and J dropped 3; count of bases not matched to a gene: 2. The CDR3 length is 13 residues.

The genes are TRBV2 and TRBJ2-7; 12 bases match TRBD2. The germline V gene encodes CDR1 SNHLY and CDR2 FYNNEI. V lost 10 bases and J lost 5; bases outside the gene matches: 6. This CDR3 contains 13 residues. In nucleotides, the CDR3 is TGTGCCAACCAGGGACTAGCGGGTCACGAGCAGTACTTC. Protein: CANQGLAGHEQYF.

The gene calls are TRBV7-2 and TRBJ2-7, with D possibly matching TRBD1 (5 bases). In germline, CDR1 is SGHTA, CDR2 FQGNSA. V lost 1 base and J lost 3, with 7 bases in between. The CDR3 runs to 13 residues. CDR3 residues: CASSLGTYYEQYF. The CDR3 coding sequence is TGTGCCAGCAGCTTAGGGACATACTACGAGCAGTACTTC.

This clone was observed once. The V and J genes are TRBV4-3 and TRBJ2-1, with 8 bases that match TRBD2. V shed 3 bases and J 0 bases; nucleotides not matched to a gene: 7. This CDR3 comprises 17 residues. Per the germline V gene, CDR1 is LGHNA and CDR2 is YSLEER. CDR3 loop: CASSHAGGEDSYNEQFF. The CDR3 DNA follows: TGCGCCAGCAGCCACGCCGGGGGGGAGGACTCCTACAATGAGCAGTTCTTC.

CDR3 sequence (DNA): TGCAGCGTTGCTAACAGGGGCCCTGGAAACACCATATATTTT. Its protein product is CSVANRGPGNTIYF. This rearrangement joins TRBV29-1 to TRBJ1-3; 7 nucleotides align to TRBD1. V lost 4 bases and J lost 2; bases outside the gene matches: 5. Germline V gene sequence: CDR1 SQVTM, CDR2 ANQGSEA. The CDR3 length is 14 residues.

The chain recombines TRBV27 with TRBJ2-5; 9 bases match TRBD1. This CDR3 is 14 amino acids long. Looked up from germline, CDR1 is MNHEY and CDR2 is SMNVEV (reference sequence). The V gene end was trimmed by 4 bases and the J gene end by 5 bases; junction bases not matched to a gene: 5. For the CDR3, the DNA is TGTGCCAGCAGTTGGACAGGGGATGGGGAGACCCAGTACTTC. This gives the protein CASSWTGDGETQYF.

This chain uses TRBV7-9 with TRBJ1-5; 10 bases match TRBD1. There are 17 residues in the CDR3. CDR1 and CDR2 (germline): SEHNR, FQNEAQ (reference sequence). The V gene end was trimmed by 0 bases and the J gene end by 5 bases; junction bases not matched to a gene: 7. The CDR3 DNA sequence: TGTGCCAGCAGCTTAGCTGGACAAGGACAGGGGGATCAGCCCCAGCATTTT. Translating it yields CASSLAGQGQGDQPQHF.

This rearrangement joins TRBV6-6 to TRBJ1-2; no clear D gene. This CDR3 is 14 amino acids long. The V gene lost 7 bases and the J gene lost 1 base, with 13 bases spanning the gap. In germline, CDR1 is MNHNY, CDR2 SVGAGI (reference sequence). This chain's CDR3 is CASIPGIVNYGYTF. In DNA, the CDR3 is TGTGCCAGCATCCCAGGCATCGTTAACTATGGCTACACCTTC.

This clone appeared once. This sequence joins TRBV11-2 and TRBJ1-3; 8 nucleotides match TRBD1. This CDR3 has 15 amino acids. Germline loops: CDR1 SGHAT, CDR2 FQNNGV. The V and J ends lost 8 bases and 0 bases, in that order; junction bases with no gene match: 6. CDR3 in amino acids: CASRRTGSSGNTIYF. In DNA, the CDR3 is TGTGCCAGCCGACGGACAGGGAGCTCTGGAAACACCATATATTTT.

Only one count was recorded for this clone. This chain uses TRBV7-6 with TRBJ2-3; 15 bases map to TRBD2. The V gene end was trimmed by 5 bases and the J gene end by 0 bases; junction bases not matched to a gene: 6. The CDR3 contains 18 residues. The germline gives CDR1 SGHVS, CDR2 FNYEAQ. CDR3 sequence: CASSPGTSGGTSTDTQYF. In nucleotides, the CDR3 is TGTGCCAGCAGCCCTGGGACTAGCGGGGGGACAAGCACAGATACGCAGTATTTT.